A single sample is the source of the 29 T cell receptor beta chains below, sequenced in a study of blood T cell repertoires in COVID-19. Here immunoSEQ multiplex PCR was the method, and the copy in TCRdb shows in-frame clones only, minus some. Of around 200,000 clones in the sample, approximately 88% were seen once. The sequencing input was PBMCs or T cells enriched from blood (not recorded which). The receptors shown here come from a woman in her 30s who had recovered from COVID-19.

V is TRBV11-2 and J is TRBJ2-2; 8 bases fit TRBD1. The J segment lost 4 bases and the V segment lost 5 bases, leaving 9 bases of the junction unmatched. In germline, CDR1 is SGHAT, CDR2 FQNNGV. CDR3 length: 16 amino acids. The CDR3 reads CASSVYRGLGTGELFF. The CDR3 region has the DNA TGTGCCAGCAGCGTTTACAGGGGGTTAGGCACCGGGGAGCTGTTTTTT.

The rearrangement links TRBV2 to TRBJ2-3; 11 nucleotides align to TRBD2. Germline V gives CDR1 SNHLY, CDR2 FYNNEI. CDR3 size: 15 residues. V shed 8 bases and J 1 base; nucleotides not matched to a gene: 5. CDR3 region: CASALAGGGTDTQYF. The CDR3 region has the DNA TGTGCCAGCGCCCTAGCGGGAGGCGGCACAGATACGCAGTATTTT.

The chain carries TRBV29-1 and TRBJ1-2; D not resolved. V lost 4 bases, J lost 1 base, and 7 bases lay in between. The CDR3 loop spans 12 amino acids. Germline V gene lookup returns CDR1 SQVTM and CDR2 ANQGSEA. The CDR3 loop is CSVVGHNYGYTF. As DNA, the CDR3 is TGCAGCGTTGTTGGGCATAACTATGGCTACACCTTC.

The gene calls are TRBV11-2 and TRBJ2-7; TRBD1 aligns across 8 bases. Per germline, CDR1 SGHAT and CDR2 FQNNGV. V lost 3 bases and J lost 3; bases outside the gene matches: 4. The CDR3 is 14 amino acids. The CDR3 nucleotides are TGTGCCAGCAGCTTTGCAGGGGGCGGCTACGAGCAGTACGTC. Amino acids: CASSFAGGGYEQYV.

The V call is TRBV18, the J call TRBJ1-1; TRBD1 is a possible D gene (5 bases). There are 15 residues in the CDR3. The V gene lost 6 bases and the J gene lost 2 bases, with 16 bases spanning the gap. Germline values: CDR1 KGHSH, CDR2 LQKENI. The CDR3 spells CASSQAGVGNTEAFF. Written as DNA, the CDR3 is TGTGCCAGCTCCCAGGCGGGGGTTGGAAACACTGAAGCTTTCTTT.

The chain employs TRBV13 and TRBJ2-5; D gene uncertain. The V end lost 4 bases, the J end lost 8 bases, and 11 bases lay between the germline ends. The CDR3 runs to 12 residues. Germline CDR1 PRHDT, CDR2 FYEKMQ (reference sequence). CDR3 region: CASSSLGETQYF. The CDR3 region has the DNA TGTGCCAGCAGCTCACTCGGTGAAACCCAGTACTTC.

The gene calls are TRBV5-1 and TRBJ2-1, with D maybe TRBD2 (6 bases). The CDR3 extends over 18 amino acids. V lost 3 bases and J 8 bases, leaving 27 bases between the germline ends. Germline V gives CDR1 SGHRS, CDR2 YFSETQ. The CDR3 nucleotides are TGCGCCAGCAGCTCCGTAAGCCAGACGGGGAGGTTCATTCATGAGCAGTTCTTC. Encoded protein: CASSSVSQTGRFIHEQFF.

The CDR3 spells CASSMDTNYGYTF. The CDR3, as DNA: TGTGCCAGCAGCATGGACACAAACTATGGCTACACCTTC. This rearrangement joins TRBV7-2 to TRBJ1-2, with D tentatively TRBD1 (5 bases). The CDR3 length is 13 residues. The V end was cut by 5 bases, the J end by 2 bases, with 9 bases between. Germline CDR1 SGHTA, CDR2 FQGNSA.

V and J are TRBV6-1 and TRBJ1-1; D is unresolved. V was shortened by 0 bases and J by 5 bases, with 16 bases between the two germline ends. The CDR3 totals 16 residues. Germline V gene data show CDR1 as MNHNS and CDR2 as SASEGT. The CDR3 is CASSEALLGVGTEAFF. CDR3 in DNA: TGTGCCAGCAGTGAAGCGCTTCTGGGAGTTGGAACTGAAGCTTTCTTT.

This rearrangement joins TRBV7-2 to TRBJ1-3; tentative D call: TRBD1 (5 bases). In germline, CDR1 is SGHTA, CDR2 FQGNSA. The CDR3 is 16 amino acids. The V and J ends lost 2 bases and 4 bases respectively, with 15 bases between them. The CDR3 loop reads CASSLWGDSYGNTIYF. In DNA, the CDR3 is TGTGCCAGCAGCTTATGGGGCGACAGTTACGGAAACACCATATATTTT. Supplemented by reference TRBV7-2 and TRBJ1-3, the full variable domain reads GAGVSQSPSNKVTEKGKDVELRCDPISGHTALYWYRQSLGQGLEFLIYFQGNSAPDKSGLPSDRFSAERTGGSVSTLTIQRTQQEDSAVYLCASSLWGDSYGNTIYFGEGSWLTVV.

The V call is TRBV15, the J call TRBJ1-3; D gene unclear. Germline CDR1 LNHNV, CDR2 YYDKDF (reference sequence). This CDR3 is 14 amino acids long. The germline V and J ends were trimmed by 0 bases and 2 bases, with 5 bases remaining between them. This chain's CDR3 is CATSREEPGNTIYF. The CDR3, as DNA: TGTGCCACCAGCAGAGAGGAGCCTGGAAACACCATATATTTT.

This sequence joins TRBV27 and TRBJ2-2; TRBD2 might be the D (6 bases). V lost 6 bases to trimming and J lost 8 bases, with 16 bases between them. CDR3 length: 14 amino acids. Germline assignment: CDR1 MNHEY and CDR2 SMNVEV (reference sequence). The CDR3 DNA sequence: TGTGCCAGCAGGAGGTGGAGGGAGTCGGGGGAGCTGTTTTTT. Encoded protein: CASRRWRESGELFF.

CDR3 nucleotide sequence: TGTGCCAGCAGCGCTAGGATCGGAGATACGCAGTATTTT. This sequence encodes CASSARIGDTQYF. This chain links TRBV13 with TRBJ2-3; D remains ambiguous. The CDR3 totals 13 residues. The V gene's germline CDR1 is PRHDT and CDR2 FYEKMQ (reference sequence). V lost 5 bases to trimming and J lost 5 bases, with 11 bases between them.

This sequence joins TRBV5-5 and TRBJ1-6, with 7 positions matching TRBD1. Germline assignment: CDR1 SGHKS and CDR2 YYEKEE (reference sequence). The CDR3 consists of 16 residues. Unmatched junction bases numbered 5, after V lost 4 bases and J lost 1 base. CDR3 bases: TGTGCCAGCAGCGTAGGACAGGCATCCTATAATTCACCCCTCCACTTT. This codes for CASSVGQASYNSPLHF.

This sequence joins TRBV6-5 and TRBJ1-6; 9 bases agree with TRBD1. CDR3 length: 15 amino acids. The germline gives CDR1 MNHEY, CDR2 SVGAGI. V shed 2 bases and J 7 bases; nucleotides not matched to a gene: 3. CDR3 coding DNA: TGTGCCAGCAGTTACGAGACAGGGGGGAATTCACCCCTCCACTTT. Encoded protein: CASSYETGGNSPLHF.

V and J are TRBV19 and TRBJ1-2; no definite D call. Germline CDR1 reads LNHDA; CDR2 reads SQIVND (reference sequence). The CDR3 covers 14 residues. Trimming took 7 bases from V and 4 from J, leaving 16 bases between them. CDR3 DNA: TGTGCCAGTAAGTCTACTACCGCCTCCTATGGCTACACCTTC. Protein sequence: CASKSTTASYGYTF.

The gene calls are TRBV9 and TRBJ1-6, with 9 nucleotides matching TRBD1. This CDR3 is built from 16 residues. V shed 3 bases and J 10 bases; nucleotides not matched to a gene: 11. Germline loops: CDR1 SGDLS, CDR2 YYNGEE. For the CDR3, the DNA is TGTGCCAGCAGCGCGTCGGGACAGGGAGGATACTCACCCCTCCACTTT. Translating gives CASSASGQGGYSPLHF. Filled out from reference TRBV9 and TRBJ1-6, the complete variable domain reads DSGVTQTPKHLITATGQRVTLRCSPRSGDLSVYWYQQSLDQGLQFLIQYYNGEERAKGNILERFSAQQFPDLHSELNLSSLELGDSALYFCASSASGQGGYSPLHFGNGTRLTVT.

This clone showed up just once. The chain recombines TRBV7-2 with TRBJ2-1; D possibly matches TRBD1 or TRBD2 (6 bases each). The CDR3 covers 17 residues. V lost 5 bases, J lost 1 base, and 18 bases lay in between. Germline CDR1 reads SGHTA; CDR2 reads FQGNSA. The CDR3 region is CASSLGGTGVSYNEQFF. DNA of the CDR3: TGTGCCAGCAGCCTAGGGGGGACGGGGGTTTCCTACAATGAGCAGTTCTTC.

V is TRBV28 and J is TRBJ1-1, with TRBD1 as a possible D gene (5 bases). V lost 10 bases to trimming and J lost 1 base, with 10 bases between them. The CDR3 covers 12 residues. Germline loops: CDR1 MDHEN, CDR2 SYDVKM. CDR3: CAIRQKNTEAFF. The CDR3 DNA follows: TGTGCCATAAGACAGAAGAACACTGAAGCTTTCTTT.

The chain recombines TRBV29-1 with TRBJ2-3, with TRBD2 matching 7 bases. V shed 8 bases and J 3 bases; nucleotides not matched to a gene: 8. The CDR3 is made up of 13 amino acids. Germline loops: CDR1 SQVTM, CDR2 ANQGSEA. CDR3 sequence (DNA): TGCAGCCTCCTAAGCGGGGTGACAGATACGCAGTATTTT. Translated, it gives CSLLSGVTDTQYF.

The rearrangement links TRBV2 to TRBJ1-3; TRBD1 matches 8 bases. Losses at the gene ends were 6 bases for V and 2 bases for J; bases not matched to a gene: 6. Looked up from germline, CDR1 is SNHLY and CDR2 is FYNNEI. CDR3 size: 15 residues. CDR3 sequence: CASRVTGGAGNTIYF. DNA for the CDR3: TGTGCCAGCAGGGTAACAGGGGGAGCTGGAAACACCATATATTTT.

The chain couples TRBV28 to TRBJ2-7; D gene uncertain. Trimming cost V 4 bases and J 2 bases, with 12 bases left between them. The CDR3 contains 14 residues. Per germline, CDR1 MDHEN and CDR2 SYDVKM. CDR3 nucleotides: TGTGCCAGCAGTTCCCCTCTAAGTGCCTACGAGCAGTACGTC. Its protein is CASSSPLSAYEQYV.

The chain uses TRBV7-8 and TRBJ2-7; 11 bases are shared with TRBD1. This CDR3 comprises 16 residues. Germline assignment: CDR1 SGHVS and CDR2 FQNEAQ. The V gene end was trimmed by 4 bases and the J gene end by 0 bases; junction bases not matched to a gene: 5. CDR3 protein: CASSSTGTGGSYEQYV. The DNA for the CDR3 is TGTGCCAGCAGCTCCACCGGGACAGGGGGCTCCTACGAGCAGTACGTC.

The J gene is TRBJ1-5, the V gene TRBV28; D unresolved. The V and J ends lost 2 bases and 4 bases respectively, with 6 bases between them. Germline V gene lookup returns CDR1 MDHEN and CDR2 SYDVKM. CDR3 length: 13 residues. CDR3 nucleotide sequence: TGTGCCAGCAGTTTACCCCTAAATCAGCCCCAGCATTTT. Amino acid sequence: CASSLPLNQPQHF.

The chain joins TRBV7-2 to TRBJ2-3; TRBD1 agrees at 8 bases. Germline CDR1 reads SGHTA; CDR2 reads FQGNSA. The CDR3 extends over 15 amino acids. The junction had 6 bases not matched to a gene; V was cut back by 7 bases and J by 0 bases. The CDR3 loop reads CASIRRTGSTDTQYF. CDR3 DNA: TGTGCCAGCATACGACGGACAGGGAGCACAGATACGCAGTATTTT. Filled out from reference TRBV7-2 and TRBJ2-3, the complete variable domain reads GAGVSQSPSNKVTEKGKDVELRCDPISGHTALYWYRQSLGQGLEFLIYFQGNSAPDKSGLPSDRFSAERTGGSVSTLTIQRTQQEDSAVYLCASIRRTGSTDTQYFGPGTRLTVL.

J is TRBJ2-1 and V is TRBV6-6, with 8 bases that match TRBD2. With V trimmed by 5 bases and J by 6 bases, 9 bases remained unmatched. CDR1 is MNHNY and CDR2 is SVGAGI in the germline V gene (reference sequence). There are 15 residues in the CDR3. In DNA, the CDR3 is TGTGCCAGCAGTCCCCCCGGGGGGGGACCCAATGAGCAGTTCTTC. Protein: CASSPPGGGPNEQFF.

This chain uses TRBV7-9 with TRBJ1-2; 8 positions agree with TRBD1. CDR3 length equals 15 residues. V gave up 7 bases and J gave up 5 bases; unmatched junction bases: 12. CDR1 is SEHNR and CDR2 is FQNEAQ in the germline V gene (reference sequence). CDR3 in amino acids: CASTKLGRGPYGYTF. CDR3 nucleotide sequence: TGTGCCAGCACCAAACTGGGCAGGGGGCCTTATGGCTACACCTTC.

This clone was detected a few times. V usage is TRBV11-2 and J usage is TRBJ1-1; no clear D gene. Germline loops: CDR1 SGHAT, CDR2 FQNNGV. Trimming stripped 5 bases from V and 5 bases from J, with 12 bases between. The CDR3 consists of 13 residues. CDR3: CASSPRTATEAFF. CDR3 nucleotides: TGTGCCAGCAGCCCTCGAACTGCAACTGAAGCTTTCTTT. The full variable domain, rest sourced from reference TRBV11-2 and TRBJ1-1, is EAGVAQSPRYKIIEKRQSVAFWCNPISGHATLYWYQQILGQGPKLLIQFQNNGVVDDSQLPKDRFSAERLKGVDSTLKIQPAKLEDSAVYLCASSPRTATEAFFGQGTRLTVV.

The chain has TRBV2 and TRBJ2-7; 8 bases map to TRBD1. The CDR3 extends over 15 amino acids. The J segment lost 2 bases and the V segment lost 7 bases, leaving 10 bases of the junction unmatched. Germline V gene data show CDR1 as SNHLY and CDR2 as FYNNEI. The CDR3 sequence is CASTARTGRAYEQYF. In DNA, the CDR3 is TGTGCCAGCACCGCACGGACAGGGAGAGCCTACGAGCAGTACTTC.